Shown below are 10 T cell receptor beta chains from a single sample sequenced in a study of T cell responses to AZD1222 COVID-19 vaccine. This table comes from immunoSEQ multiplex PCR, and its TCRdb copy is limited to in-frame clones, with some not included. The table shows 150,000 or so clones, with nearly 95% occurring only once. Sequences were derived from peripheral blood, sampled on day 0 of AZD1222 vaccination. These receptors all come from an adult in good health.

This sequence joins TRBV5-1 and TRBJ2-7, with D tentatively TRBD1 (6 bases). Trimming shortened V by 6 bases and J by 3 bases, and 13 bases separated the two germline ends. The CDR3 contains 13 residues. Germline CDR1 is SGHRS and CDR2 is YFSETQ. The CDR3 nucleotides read TGCGCCAGCACCCCACAGGGTTTCTACGAGCAGTACTTC. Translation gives CASTPQGFYEQYF.

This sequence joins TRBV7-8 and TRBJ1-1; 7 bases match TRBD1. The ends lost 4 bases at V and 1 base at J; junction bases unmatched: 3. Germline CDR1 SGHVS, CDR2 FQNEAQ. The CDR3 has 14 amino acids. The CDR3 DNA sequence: TGTGCCAGCAGCTCATACAGGGGGAACACTGAAGCTTTCTTT. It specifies CASSSYRGNTEAFF.

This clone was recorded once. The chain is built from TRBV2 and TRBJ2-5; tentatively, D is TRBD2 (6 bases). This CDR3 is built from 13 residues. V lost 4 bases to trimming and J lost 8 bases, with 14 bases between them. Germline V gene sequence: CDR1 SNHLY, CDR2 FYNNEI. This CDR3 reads CASSGDWKVTQYF. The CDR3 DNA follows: TGTGCCAGCAGTGGGGACTGGAAGGTTACCCAGTACTTC. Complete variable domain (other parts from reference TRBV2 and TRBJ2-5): EPEVTQTPSHQVTQMGQEVILRCVPISNHLYFYWYRQILGQKVEFLVSFYNNEISEKSEIFDDQFSVERPDGSNFTLKIRSTKLEDSAMYFCASSGDWKVTQYFGPGTRLLVL.

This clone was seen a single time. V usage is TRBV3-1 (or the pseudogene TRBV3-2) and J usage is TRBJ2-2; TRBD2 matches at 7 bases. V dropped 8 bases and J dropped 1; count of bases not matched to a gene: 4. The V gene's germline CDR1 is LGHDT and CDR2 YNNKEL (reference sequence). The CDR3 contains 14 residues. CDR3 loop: CASGPSGNTGELFF. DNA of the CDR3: TGTGCCAGCGGTCCTAGCGGGAACACCGGGGAGCTGTTTTTT.

The DNA of the CDR3 is TGTGCCAGTAGTACAAGACAGGGTTTTAAAAGGACTGAAGCTTTCTTT. As protein: CASSTRQGFKRTEAFF. The chain couples TRBV19 to TRBJ1-1, with 7 bases fitting TRBD1. Germline lookup yields CDR1 LNHDA and CDR2 SQIVND (reference sequence). The CDR3 is 16 amino acids. V lost 4 bases and J lost 5; bases outside the gene matches: 13.

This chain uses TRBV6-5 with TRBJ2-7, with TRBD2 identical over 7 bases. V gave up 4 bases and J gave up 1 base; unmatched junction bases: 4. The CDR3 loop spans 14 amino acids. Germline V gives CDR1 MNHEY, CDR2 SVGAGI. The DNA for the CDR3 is TGTGCCAGCAGTTCCGGACTAGTTTCCTACGAGCAGTACTTC. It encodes CASSSGLVSYEQYF.

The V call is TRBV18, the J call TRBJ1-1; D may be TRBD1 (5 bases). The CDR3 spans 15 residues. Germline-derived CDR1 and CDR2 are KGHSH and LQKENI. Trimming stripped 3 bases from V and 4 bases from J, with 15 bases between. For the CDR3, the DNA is TGTGCCAGCTCACCGAGGGAAGCAGGGAGCACTGAAGCTTTCTTT. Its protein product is CASSPREAGSTEAFF.

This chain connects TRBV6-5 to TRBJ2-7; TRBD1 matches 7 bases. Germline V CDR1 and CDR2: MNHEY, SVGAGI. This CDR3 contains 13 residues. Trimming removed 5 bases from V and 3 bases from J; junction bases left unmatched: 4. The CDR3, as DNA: TGTGCCAGCAGTCCGGACAGGCTCTACGAGCAGTACTTC. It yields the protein CASSPDRLYEQYF.

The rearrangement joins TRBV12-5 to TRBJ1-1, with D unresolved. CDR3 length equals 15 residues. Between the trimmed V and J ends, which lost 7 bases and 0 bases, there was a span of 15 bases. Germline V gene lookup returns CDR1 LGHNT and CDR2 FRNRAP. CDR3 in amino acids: CASVSGSHLNTEAFF. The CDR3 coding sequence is TGTGCTAGTGTTTCAGGTTCCCATTTGAACACTGAAGCTTTCTTT.

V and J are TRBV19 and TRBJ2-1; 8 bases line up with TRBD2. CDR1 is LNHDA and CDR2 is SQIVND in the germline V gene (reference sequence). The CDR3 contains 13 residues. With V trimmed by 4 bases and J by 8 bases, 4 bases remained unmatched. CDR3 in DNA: TGTGCCAGTAGTAACGGGAGGGGAGATGAGCAGTTCTTC. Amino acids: CASSNGRGDEQFF.